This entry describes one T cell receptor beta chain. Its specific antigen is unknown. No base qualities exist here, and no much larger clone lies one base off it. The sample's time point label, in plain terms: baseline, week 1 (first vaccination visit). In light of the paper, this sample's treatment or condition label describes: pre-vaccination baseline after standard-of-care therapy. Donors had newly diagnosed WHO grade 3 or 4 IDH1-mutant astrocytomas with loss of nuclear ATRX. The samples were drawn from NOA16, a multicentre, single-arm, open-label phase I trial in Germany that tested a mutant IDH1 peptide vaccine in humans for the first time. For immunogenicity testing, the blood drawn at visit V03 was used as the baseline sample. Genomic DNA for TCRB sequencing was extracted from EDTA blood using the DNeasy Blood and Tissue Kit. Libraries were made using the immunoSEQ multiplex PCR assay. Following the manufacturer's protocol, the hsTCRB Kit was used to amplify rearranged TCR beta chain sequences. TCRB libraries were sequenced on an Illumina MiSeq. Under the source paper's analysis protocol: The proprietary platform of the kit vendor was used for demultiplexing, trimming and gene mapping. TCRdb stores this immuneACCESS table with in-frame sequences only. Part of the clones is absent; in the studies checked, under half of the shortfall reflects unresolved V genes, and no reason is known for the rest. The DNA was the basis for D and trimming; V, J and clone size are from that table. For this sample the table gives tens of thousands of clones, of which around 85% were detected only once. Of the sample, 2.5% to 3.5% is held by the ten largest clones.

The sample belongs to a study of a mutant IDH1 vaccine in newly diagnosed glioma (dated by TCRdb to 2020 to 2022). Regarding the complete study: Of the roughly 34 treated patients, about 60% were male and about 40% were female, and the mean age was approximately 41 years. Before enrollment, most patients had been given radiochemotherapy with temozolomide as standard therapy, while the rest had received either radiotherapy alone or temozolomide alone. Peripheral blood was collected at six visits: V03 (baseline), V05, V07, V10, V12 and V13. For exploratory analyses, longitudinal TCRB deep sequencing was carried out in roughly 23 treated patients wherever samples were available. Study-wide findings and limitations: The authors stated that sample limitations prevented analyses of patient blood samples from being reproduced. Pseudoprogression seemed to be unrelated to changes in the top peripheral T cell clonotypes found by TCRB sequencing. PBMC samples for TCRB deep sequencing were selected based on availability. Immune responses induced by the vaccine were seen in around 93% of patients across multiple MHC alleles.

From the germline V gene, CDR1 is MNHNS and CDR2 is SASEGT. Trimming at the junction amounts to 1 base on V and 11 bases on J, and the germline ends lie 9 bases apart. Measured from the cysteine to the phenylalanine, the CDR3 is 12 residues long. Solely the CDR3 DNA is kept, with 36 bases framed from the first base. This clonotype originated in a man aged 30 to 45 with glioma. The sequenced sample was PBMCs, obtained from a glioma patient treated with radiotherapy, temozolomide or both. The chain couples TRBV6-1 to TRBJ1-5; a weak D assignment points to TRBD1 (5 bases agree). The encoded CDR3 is CASSEGTSTQHF. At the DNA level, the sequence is TGTGCCAGCAGTGAAGGGACAAGTACCCAGCATTTT.